The clone carrying this TCR beta chain was detected only a few times. TCRdb re-derived calls from the 5' RACE reads in MiXCR, one entry per CDR3 protein. Of tens of thousands of distinct CDR3 sequences listed, roughly 5.3% are singletons. This specimen comes from a study of early T cells in non-severe SARS-CoV-2 infection. The CDR3 totals 16 residues. The junction had 6 bases not matched to a gene; V was cut back by 0 bases and J by 4 bases. CDR1 and CDR2 from the germline V gene are DFQATT and SNEGSKA (reference sequence). The source was whole blood, collected at baseline. The rearrangement uses TRBV20-1 and TRBJ2-2; 9 bases are shared with TRBD1. The sequence came from an adult who was a healthcare worker with PCR-confirmed SARS-CoV-2 infection or an uninfected control (not recorded which). The DNA for the CDR3 is TGCAGTGCTAGAGATCCCTGGGGACAGGGCACCGGGGAGCTGTTTTTT. Amino acids: CSARDPWGQGTGELFF.